This TCR beta chain was captured in a study of shared clonotypes between healthy human individuals. The assay was immunoSEQ multiplex PCR, and TCRdb's table has in-frame clones only and misses some. The sample records around 1.9 million clones, about 92% being singletons. Positive CCR7 selection of CD45RO-negative cells yielded the naive CD8 cells, and terminally differentiated effector memory CD45RA+ cells were excluded. The sample comprised naive CD8+ T cells from PBMCs. The receptor's source is a young man in good health. Some clones in this sample may be carry-over from other donors' samples.

In DNA, the CDR3 is TGTGCCAGCTCACCAAGAGCCCGCCAAGCGAACACTGAAGCTTTCTTT. As protein: CASSPRARQANTEAFF. The rearrangement links TRBV18 to TRBJ1-1; D remains unclear. Between the trimmed V and J ends, which lost 2 bases and 1 base, there was a span of 14 bases. CDR1 KGHSH and CDR2 LQKENI come from the germline V gene. This CDR3 region has 16 residues.